The 16 T cell receptor beta chains below come from one sample, sequenced in a study of human T cells and chemical hapten exposure. TCRdb reprocessed the RACE reads with MiXCR, giving one entry per CDR3 protein. The table lists 95,000 to 100,000 distinct CDR3 sequences, 9.5% to 15% of them singletons. The sample's time point: patch test 1, 2 weeks after DPC sensitization. Treatment: therapeutic diphenylcyclopropenone sensitization with weekly scalp DPC. Here the sequenced sample was whole blood, taken in connection with sensitization to the hapten diphenylcyclopropenone (DPC). The source is a woman between 40 and 50 years old with alopecia areata. Some clones in this sample may be carry-over from other donors' samples.

This clonotype was counted a few times. V and J are TRBV7-2 and TRBJ1-3; D is possibly TRBD1 (6 bases). The V end was cut by 5 bases, the J end by 3 bases, with 17 bases between. CDR1 is SGHTA, CDR2 FQGNSA, per germline. This CDR3 spans 16 amino acids. The CDR3 DNA is TGTGCCAGCAGCCCCTTCGCGGGGGCATTTGGAAACACCATATATTTT. Its translation: CASSPFAGAFGNTIYF.

V gene TRBV29-1 combines with J gene TRBJ2-2; D ambiguous. Trimming took off 7 bases at V and 2 bases at J, with 17 bases between the two ends. This CDR3 region has 15 residues. Germline values: CDR1 SQVTM, CDR2 ANQGSEA. The CDR3 DNA follows: TGCAGCGCGAAACTTGGGCAGCGAAACACCGGGGAGCTGTTTTTT. It is translated as CSAKLGQRNTGELFF.

The V and J genes are TRBV7-6 and TRBJ2-5; D unclear. From germline, CDR1 is SGHVS and CDR2 FNYEAQ. Trimming shortened V by 1 base and J by 2 bases, and 11 bases separated the two germline ends. This CDR3 is 15 amino acids long. The CDR3 protein is CASSLGRQAQETQYF. The CDR3 DNA reads as TGTGCCAGCAGCTTAGGTCGACAAGCTCAAGAGACCCAGTACTTC.

The chain employs TRBV2 and TRBJ2-5; D perhaps matches TRBD2 (6 bases). Trimming shortened V by 3 bases and J by 5 bases, and 10 bases separated the two germline ends. The germline CDR1 and CDR2 sequences are SNHLY and FYNNEI. The CDR3 is 13 amino acids. The CDR3 sequence: CASSEFRGETQYF. The DNA of the CDR3 is TGTGCCAGCAGTGAGTTCCGGGGGGAGACCCAGTACTTC.

The chain couples TRBV10-3 to TRBJ1-5; TRBD1 might be the D (6 bases). Trimming removed 5 bases at V and 3 bases at J, with 11 bases between. The CDR3 runs 14 residues. Germline CDR1 and CDR2: ENHRY and SYGVKD. CDR3 sequence reads: CAISPQGNNQPQHF. CDR3 in DNA: TGTGCCATCAGTCCACAGGGAAACAATCAGCCCCAGCATTTT.

This clonotype was recorded at least ten times. J is TRBJ2-7 and V is TRBV29-1, with 9 bases fitting TRBD1. The V segment lost 7 bases and the J segment 6 bases; nucleotides outside the gene matches: 4. The CDR3 runs to 11 residues. The germline V gene has CDR1 SQVTM and CDR2 ANQGSEA. In DNA form, the CDR3 reads TGCAGCGCTATGGACAGGGGCGAGCAGTACTTC. Its protein product is CSAMDRGEQYF.

V gene TRBV6-2 or TRBV6-3 combines with J gene TRBJ2-3; 9 nucleotides agree with TRBD2. Germline V lookup: CDR1 MNHEY, CDR2 SVGEGT. CDR3 size: 18 residues. V shed 2 bases and J 0 bases; nucleotides not matched to a gene: 9. Here the CDR3 DNA reads TGTGCCAGCAGTTACGAGATGACTAGCGGATTTAGCACAGATACGCAGTATTTT. This translates into CASSYEMTSGFSTDTQYF.

V is TRBV7-2 and J is TRBJ1-5, with TRBD1 matching over 8 bases. Per germline, CDR1 SGHTA and CDR2 FQGNSA. V shed 4 bases and J 7 bases; nucleotides not matched to a gene: 6. This CDR3 comprises 14 residues. The DNA of the CDR3 is TGTGCCAGCAGCTCTGGACAGGGCAGGCAGCCCCAGCATTTT. Its protein product is CASSSGQGRQPQHF.

The V and J genes are TRBV6-2 or TRBV6-3 and TRBJ1-1; no clear D gene. The V and J ends lost 6 bases and 10 bases respectively, with 15 bases between them. The CDR3 has 12 residues. The germline CDR1 and CDR2 sequences are MNHEY and SVGEGT. Here the CDR3 reads CASSDQPLSAFF. The CDR3 nucleotides read TGTGCCAGCAGCGACCAGCCCTTGTCAGCTTTCTTT.

The chain links TRBV18 to TRBJ2-1; 10 bases match TRBD1. V gave up 5 bases and J gave up 6 bases; unmatched junction bases: 10. This CDR3 spans 16 amino acids. Germline V CDR1 and CDR2: KGHSH, LQKENI. CDR3 amino acids: CASSRYSGQGSNEQFF. The CDR3, as DNA: TGTGCCAGCTCAAGGTATTCGGGACAGGGGTCCAATGAGCAGTTCTTC.

V is TRBV10-3 and J is TRBJ2-7; D possibly corresponds to TRBD2 (6 bases). Between the trimmed V and J ends, which lost 10 bases and 7 bases, there was a span of 23 bases. Germline values: CDR1 ENHRY, CDR2 SYGVKD. The length of the CDR3 is 14 residues. DNA for the CDR3: TGTGCCACCTACCAAGGGTCAGCTGCGGGGGAGCAGTACTTC. This encodes CATYQGSAAGEQYF.

The sample holds a few counts of this clonotype. The V call is TRBV4-1, the J call TRBJ2-6, with a possible D match to TRBD1 (6 bases). This CDR3 spans 18 amino acids. Germline V gives CDR1 MGHRA, CDR2 YSYEKL. The V end was cut by 2 bases, the J end by 4 bases, with 18 bases between. CDR3 residues: CASSQLPNPGVGANVLTF. CDR3 bases: TGCGCCAGCAGCCAACTTCCAAACCCAGGGGTCGGGGCCAACGTCCTGACTTTC.

The genes are TRBV28 and TRBJ2-5; a possible D gene is TRBD2 (7 bases). V was trimmed by 8 bases and J by 1 base, leaving 11 bases between them. Germline V lookup: CDR1 MDHEN, CDR2 SYDVKM. This CDR3 has 13 residues. CDR3 DNA: TGTGCCAGCCTGGGAGGGGGCCAAGAGACCCAGTACTTC. It encodes CASLGGGQETQYF.

This sequence joins TRBV4-2 and TRBJ2-3; 8 bases are shared with TRBD2. CDR3 length: 20 amino acids. Germline V gene lookup returns CDR1 LGHNA and CDR2 YNFKEQ. The V segment lost 0 bases and the J segment 1 base; nucleotides outside the gene matches: 15. The CDR3 reads CASSQERSSGTIRGTDTQYF. Written as DNA, the CDR3 is TGTGCCAGCAGCCAAGAAAGGAGTAGCGGGACCATCCGGGGCACAGATACGCAGTATTTT.

This clonotype appeared a few times. The gene calls are TRBV12-3 or TRBV12-4 and TRBJ2-2, with D unclear. Trimming cost V 5 bases and J 2 bases, with 6 bases left between them. There are 13 residues in the CDR3. CDR3 nucleotide sequence: TGTGCCAGCAGTGCAGGAAACACCGGGGAGCTGTTTTTT. Translating it yields CASSAGNTGELFF.

The chain is built from TRBV6-5 and TRBJ2-7, with a possible D match to TRBD2 (5 bases). Germline V gene lookup returns CDR1 MNHEY and CDR2 SVGAGI. The CDR3 is 15 amino acids. Trimming took 0 bases from V and 5 from J, leaving 14 bases between them. CDR3 residues: CASSYSFSPSHEQYF. The CDR3 nucleotides read TGTGCCAGCAGTTACTCGTTTAGTCCTAGCCACGAGCAGTACTTC.